Presented here are 4 T cell receptor beta chains from one specimen sequenced in a study of graft-versus-host responses after intestinal transplantation. Their specific antigens are unknown. Profiling relied on immunoSEQ multiplex PCR, and the TCRdb table lists in-frame clones only, not all of them. Of under 150,000 clones in the sample, more than 90% were seen once. The sequencing here drew on unstimulated CD4+ T cells sorted from spleen or lymph node cells, taken before intestinal transplant. Receptors originate from a human donor who received an intestinal transplant.

This chain joins TRBV5-4 and TRBJ2-5; D is unclear. The CDR3 runs 12 residues. Trimming cost V 3 bases and J 5 bases, with 8 bases left between them. Germline lookup yields CDR1 SGHNT and CDR2 YYREEE (reference sequence). In DNA form, the CDR3 reads TGTGCCAGCAGCTGGGATAGGGAGACCCAGTACTTC. Amino acids: CASSWDRETQYF.

The chain combines TRBV5-1 with TRBJ2-7; TRBD2 aligns across 11 bases. The CDR3 length is 15 residues. The trim removed 3 bases at V and 3 bases at J, leaving 5 bases unmatched. Germline V gene data show CDR1 as SGHRS and CDR2 as YFSETQ. For the CDR3, the DNA is TGCGCCAGCAGCTCCACCGGGACTAGCGGCTACGAGCAGTACTTC. Its translation: CASSSTGTSGYEQYF.

The chain is built from TRBV6-6 and TRBJ1-5; 7 positions agree with TRBD1. V gave up 6 bases and J gave up 9 bases; unmatched junction bases: 17. The CDR3 is 16 amino acids. The germline V gene has CDR1 MNHNY and CDR2 SVGAGI (reference sequence). Written as DNA, the CDR3 is TGTGCCAGCAGCCACTACCGGGACAGAGTCGCTGGGCCCCAGCATTTT. It codes for CASSHYRDRVAGPQHF.

Comments on this clone: A read error may produce the germline difference seen at one junction end. Other nucleotide sequences from this sample produce the same CDR3. The chain combines TRBV2 with TRBJ2-5; 11 bases map to TRBD2. Germline V gives CDR1 SNHLY, CDR2 FYNNEI. This CDR3 is 15 amino acids long. Here the CDR3 reads CASRPLAGGGETQYF. The CDR3, as DNA: TGTGCCAGCAGACCCCTAGCGGGGGGAGGGGAGACTCAGTACTTC.